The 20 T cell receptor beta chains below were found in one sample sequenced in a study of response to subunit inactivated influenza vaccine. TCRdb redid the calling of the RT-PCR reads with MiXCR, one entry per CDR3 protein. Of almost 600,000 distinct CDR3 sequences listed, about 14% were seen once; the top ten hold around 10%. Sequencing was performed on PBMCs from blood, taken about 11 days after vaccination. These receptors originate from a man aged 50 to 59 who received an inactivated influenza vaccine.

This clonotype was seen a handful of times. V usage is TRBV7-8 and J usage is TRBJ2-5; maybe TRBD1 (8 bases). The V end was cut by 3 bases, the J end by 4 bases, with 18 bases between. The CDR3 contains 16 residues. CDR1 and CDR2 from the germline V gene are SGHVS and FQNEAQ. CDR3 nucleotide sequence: TGTGCCAGCAGCTTTTCAGGGGGCTGGGGGGGAGAGACCCAGTACTTC. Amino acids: CASSFSGGWGGETQYF.

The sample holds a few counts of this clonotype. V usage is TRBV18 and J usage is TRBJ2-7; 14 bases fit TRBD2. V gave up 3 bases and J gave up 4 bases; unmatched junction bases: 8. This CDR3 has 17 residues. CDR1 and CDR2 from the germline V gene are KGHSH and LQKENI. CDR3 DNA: TGTGCCAGCTCACCTACGACTAGCGGGGGGGCTTGGTACGAGCAGTACTTC. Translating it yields CASSPTTSGGAWYEQYF. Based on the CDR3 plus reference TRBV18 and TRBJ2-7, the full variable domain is NAGVMQNPRHLVRRRGQEARLRCSPMKGHSHVYWYRQLPEEGLKFMVYLQKENIIDESGMPKERFSAEFPKEGPSILRIQQVVRGDSAAYFCASSPTTSGGAWYEQYFGPGTRLTVT.

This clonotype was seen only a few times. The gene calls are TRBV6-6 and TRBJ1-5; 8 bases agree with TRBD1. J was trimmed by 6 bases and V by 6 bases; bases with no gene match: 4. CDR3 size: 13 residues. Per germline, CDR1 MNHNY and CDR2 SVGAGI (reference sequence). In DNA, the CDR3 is TGTGCCAGCAGGACAGGGGATGCTCAGCCCCAGCATTTT. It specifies CASRTGDAQPQHF.

The CDR3 sequence: CASRTLTSGSYNEQFF. The CDR3 DNA follows: TGTGCCAGCAGGACACTGACTAGCGGCTCCTACAATGAGCAGTTCTTC. The rearrangement joins TRBV27 to TRBJ2-1; 9 nucleotides align to TRBD2. This CDR3 has 16 amino acids. From germline, CDR1 is MNHEY and CDR2 SMNVEV (reference sequence). The V segment lost 6 bases and the J segment 0 bases; nucleotides outside the gene matches: 6.

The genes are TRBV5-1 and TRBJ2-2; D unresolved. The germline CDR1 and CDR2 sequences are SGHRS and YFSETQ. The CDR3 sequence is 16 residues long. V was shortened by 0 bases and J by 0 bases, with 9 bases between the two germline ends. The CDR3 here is CASSLAPTSNTGELFF. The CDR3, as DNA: TGCGCCAGCAGCTTGGCCCCTACCTCGAACACCGGGGAGCTGTTTTTT.

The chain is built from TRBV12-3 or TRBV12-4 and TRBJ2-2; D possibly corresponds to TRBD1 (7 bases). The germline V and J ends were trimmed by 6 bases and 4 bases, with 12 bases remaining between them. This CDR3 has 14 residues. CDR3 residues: CASSHRGGTGELFF. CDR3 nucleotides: TGTGCCAGCAGCCACAGGGGAGGCACCGGGGAGCTGTTTTTT.

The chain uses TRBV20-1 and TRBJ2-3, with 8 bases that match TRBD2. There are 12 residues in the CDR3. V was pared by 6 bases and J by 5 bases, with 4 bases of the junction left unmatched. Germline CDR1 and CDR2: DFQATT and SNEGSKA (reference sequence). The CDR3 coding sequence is TGCAGTGCCGGACTAGCAGTAGATACGCAGTATTTT. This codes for CSAGLAVDTQYF.

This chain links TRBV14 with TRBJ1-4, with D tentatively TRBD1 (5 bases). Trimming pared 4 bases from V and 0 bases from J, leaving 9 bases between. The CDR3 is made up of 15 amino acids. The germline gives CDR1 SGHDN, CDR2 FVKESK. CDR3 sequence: CASSPLGATNEKLFF. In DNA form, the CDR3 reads TGTGCCAGCAGCCCATTGGGGGCAACTAATGAAAAACTGTTTTTT.

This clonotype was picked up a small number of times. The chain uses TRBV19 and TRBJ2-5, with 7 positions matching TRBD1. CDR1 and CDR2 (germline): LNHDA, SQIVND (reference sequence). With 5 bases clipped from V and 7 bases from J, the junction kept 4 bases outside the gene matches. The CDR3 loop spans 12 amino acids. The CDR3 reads CASSSTGVTQYF. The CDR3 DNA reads TGTGCCAGTAGTTCAACAGGGGTGACCCAGTACTTC.

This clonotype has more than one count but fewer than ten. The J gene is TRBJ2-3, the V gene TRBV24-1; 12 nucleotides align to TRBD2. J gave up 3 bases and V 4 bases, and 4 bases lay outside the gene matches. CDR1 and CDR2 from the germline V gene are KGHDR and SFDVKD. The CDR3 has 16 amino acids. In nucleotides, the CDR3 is TGTGCCACCAGTGAGTTGACTAGCGGGAGAACAGATACGCAGTATTTT. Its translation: CATSELTSGRTDTQYF.

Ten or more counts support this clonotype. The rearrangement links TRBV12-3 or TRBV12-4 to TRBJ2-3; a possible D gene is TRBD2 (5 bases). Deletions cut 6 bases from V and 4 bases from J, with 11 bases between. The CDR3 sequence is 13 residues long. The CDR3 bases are TGTGCCAGCAGCAGCGGTGTATCAGATACGCAGTATTTT. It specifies CASSSGVSDTQYF.

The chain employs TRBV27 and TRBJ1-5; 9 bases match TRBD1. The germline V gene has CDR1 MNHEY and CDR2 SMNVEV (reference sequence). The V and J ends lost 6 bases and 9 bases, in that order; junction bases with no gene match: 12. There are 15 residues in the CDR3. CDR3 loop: CASSLSGTGFAPQHF. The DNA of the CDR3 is TGTGCCAGCAGCTTGTCCGGGACAGGGTTTGCGCCCCAGCATTTT.

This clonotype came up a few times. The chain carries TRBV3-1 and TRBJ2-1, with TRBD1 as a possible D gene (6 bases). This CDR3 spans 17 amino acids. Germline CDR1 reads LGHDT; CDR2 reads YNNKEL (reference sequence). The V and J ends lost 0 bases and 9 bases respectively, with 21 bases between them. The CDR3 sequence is CASSQDRKTRGRGEQFF. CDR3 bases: TGTGCCAGCAGCCAAGATAGGAAGACAAGGGGGAGAGGTGAGCAGTTCTTC.

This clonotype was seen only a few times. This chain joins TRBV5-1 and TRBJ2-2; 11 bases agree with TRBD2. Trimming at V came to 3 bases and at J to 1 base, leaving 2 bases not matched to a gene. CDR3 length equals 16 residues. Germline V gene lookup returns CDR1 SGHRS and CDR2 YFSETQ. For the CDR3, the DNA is TGCGCCAGCAGCTCACTAGCGGGGGTGAACACCGGGGAGCTGTTTTTT. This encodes CASSSLAGVNTGELFF.

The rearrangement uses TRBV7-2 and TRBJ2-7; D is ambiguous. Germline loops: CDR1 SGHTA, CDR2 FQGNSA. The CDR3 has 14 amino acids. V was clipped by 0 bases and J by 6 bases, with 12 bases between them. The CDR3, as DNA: TGTGCCAGCAGCTTAGCGCCCGTGCCCGGCGAGCAGTACTTC. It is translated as CASSLAPVPGEQYF. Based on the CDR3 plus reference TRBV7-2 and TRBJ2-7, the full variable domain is GAGVSQSPSNKVTEKGKDVELRCDPISGHTALYWYRQSLGQGLEFLIYFQGNSAPDKSGLPSDRFSAERTGGSVSTLTIQRTQQEDSAVYLCASSLAPVPGEQYFGPGTRLTVT.

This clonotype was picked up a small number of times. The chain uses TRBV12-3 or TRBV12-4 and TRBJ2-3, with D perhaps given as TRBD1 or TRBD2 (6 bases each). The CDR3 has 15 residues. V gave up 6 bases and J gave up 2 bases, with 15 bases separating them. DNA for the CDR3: TGTGCCAGCAGCCGCCGAGGGGGGTACACAGATACGCAGTATTTT. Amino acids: CASSRRGGYTDTQYF.

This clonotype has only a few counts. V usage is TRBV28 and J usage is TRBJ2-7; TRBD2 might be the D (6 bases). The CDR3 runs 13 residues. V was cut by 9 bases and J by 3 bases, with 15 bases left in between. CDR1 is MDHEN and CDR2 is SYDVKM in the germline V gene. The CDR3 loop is CASSGLGNYEQYF. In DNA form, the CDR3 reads TGTGCCAGTTCGGGACTCGGAAACTACGAGCAGTACTTC. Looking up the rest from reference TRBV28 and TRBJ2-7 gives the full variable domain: DVKVTQSSRYLVKRTGEKVFLECVQDMDHENMFWYRQDPGLGLRLIYFSYDVKMKEKGDIPEGYSVSREKKERFSLILESASTNQTSMYLCASSGLGNYEQYFGPGTRLTVT.

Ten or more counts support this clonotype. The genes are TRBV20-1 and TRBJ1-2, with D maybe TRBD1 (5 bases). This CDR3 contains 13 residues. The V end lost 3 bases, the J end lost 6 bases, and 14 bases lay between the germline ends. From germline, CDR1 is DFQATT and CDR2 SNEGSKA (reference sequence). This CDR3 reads CSASEEGDHGYTF. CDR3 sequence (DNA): TGCAGTGCTAGTGAGGAAGGGGATCATGGCTACACCTTC.

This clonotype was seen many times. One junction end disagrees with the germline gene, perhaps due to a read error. CDR3 loop: CASSPGLAGRETQYF. The CDR3 coding sequence is TGCGCCAGCAGCCCTGGACTAGCGGGAAGAGAGACCCAGTACTTC. This chain connects TRBV12-3 or TRBV12-4 to TRBJ2-5; 12 nucleotides match TRBD2. The CDR3 covers 15 residues.

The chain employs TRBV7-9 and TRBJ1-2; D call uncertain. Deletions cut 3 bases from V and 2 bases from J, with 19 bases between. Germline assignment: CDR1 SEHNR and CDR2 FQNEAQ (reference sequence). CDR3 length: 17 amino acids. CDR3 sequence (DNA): TGTGCCAGCAGCTTTACCTTAACATCCACCTACAACTATGGCTACACCTTC. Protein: CASSFTLTSTYNYGYTF.